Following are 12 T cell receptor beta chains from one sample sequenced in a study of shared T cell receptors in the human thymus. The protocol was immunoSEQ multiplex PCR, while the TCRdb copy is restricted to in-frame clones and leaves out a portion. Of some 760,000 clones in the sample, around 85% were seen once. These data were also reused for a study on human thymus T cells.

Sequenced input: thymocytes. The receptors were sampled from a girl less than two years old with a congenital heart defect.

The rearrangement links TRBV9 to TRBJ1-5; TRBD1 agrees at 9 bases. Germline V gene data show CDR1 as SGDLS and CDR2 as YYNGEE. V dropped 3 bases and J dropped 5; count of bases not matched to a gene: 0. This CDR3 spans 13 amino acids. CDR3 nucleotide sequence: TGTGCCAGCAGCGGACAGGGGGATCAGCCCCAGCATTTT. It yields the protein CASSGQGDQPQHF.

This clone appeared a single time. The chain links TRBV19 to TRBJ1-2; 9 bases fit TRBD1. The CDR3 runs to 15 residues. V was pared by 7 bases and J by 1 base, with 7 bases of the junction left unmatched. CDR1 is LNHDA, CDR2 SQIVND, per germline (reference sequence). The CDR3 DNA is TGTGCCAGTAACAACAGGGGGCTACGTAACTATGGCTACACCTTC. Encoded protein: CASNNRGLRNYGYTF.

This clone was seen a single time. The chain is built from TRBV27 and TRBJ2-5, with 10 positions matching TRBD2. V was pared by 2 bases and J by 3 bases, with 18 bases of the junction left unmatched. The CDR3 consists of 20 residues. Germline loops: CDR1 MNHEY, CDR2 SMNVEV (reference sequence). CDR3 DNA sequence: TGTGCCAGCAGTTTAGGAAAAAGACTAGCGGGTCAACTTTATGAAGAGACCCAGTACTTC. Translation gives CASSLGKRLAGQLYEETQYF.

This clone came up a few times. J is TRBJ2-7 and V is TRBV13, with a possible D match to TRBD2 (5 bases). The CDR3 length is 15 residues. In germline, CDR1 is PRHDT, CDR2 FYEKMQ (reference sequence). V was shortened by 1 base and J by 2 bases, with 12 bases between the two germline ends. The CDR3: CASSLAPGEPYEQYF. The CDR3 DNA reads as TGTGCCAGCAGCTTAGCCCCCGGGGAACCCTACGAGCAGTACTTC.

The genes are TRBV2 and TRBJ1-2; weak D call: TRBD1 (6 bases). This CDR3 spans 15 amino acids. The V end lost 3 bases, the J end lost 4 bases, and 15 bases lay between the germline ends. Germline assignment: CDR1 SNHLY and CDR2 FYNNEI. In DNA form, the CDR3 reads TGTGCCAGCAGTGACAGGGGCAGGAGAATCTATGGCTACACCTTC. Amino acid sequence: CASSDRGRRIYGYTF.

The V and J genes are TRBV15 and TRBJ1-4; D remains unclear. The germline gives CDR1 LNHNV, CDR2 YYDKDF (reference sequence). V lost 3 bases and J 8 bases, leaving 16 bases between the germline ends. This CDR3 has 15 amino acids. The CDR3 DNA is TGTGCCACCAGCAGGACGGGGTTGCGCGTGGAAAAACTGTTTTTT. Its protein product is CATSRTGLRVEKLFF.

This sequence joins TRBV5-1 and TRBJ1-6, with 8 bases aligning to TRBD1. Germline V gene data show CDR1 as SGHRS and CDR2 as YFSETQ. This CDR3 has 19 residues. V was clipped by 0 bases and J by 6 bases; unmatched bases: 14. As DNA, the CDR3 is TGCGCCAGCAGCTTGGGTGAGACAGGGGATTTTCGGCGTAATTCACCCCTCCACTTT. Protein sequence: CASSLGETGDFRRNSPLHF. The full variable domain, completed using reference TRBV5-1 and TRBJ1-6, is KAGVTQTPRYLIKTRGQQVTLSCSPISGHRSVSWYQQTPGQGLQFLFEYFSETQRNKGNFPGRFSGRQFSNSRSEMNVSTLELGDSALYLCASSLGETGDFRRNSPLHFGNGTRLTVT.

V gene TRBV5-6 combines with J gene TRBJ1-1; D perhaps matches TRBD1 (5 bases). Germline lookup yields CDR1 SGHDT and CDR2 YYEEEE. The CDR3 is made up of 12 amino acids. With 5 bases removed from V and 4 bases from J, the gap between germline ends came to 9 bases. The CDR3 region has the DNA TGTGCCAGCAGGGGGCGATTCACTGAAGCTTTCTTT. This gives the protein CASRGRFTEAFF. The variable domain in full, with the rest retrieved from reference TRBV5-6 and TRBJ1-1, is DAGVTQSPTHLIKTRGQQVTLRCSPKSGHDTVSWYQQALGQGPQFIFQYYEEEERQRGNFPDRFSGHQFPNYSSELNVNALLLGDSALYLCASRGRFTEAFFGQGTRLTVV.

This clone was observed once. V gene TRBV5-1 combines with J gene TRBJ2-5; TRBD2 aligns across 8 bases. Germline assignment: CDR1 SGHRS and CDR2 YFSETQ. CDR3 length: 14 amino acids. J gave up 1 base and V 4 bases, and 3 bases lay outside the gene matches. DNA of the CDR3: TGCGCCAGCAGCACTGGACTAGCCCAAGAGACCCAGTACTTC. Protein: CASSTGLAQETQYF.

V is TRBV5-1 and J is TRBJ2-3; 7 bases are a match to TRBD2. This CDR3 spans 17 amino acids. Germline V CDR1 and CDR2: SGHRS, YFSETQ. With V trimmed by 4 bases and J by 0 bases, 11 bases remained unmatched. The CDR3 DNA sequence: TGCGCCAGCAGCATACTCCTAGCGGAGGGAAGCACAGATACGCAGTATTTT. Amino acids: CASSILLAEGSTDTQYF. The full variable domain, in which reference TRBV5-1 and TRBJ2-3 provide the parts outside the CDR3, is KAGVTQTPRYLIKTRGQQVTLSCSPISGHRSVSWYQQTPGQGLQFLFEYFSETQRNKGNFPGRFSGRQFSNSRSEMNVSTLELGDSALYLCASSILLAEGSTDTQYFGPGTRLTVL.

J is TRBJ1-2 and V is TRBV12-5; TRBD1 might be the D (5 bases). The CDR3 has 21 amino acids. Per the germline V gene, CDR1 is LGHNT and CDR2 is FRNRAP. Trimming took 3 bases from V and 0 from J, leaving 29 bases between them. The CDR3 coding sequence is TGTGCTAGTGGTTTCCCACCACCCGGAGGGGCAACTTTATCCACTAACTATGGCTACACCTTC. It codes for CASGFPPPGGATLSTNYGYTF.

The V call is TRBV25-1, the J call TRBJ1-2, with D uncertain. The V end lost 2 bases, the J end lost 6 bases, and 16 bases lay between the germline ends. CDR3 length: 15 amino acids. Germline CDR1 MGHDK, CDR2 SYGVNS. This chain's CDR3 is CASSEPLGYADGYTF. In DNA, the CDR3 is TGTGCCAGCAGTGAACCGCTCGGGTACGCAGATGGCTACACCTTC.